This T cell receptor beta chain was captured in a study of cytomegalovirus exposure and HLA in healthy donors. Whole-study results and caveats: Cytomegalovirus-associated status was assigned to 150 to 200 TCR beta chains.

The PCR used 60 Vbeta and 13 Jbeta primers. Clones were sequenced by immunoSEQ multiplex PCR, and TCRdb holds only the in-frame ones, with some missing. The sample has about 130,000 clones; 80% are singletons. The CDR3 spans 13 residues. Germline CDR1 is SGDLS and CDR2 is YYNGEE. V shed 7 bases and J shed 2 bases, with 11 bases lying between them. Of note for this clone: The antigen remains unidentified.

The sequence came from a female donor in good health and CMV-seronegative. The V gene is TRBV9, the J gene TRBJ2-3; TRBD1 might be the D (6 bases). The sequenced material came from PBMCs. The CDR3 region has the DNA TGTGCCAGCCGGGACACCATCACAGATACGCAGTATTTT. Protein sequence: CASRDTITDTQYF.